This is a list of T cell receptor beta chains from one sample in a study of T cell repertoires in cytomegalovirus infection. From the reads, TCRdb called clonotypes with MiXCR, one entry per CDR3 protein. The profile shows 120,000 to 150,000 distinct CDR3 sequences, 5.5% to 7% of them singletons. Sequenced input: PBMCs. The receptors stem from a human donor in good health (CMV status not recorded). Some clones in this sample may be carry-over from other donors' samples. Both conserved end residues are part of each CDR3. The D gene is left open where the match is weak. The size entry is marked missing in some rows and otherwise reads once, few, many or a size class.

TRBV6-2/TRBV6-3,many,TRBD2,TRBJ2-5,TGTGCCAGCAGTTACTCGAGGCGGAGGGGAGGGGACCAAGAGACCCAGTACTTC,CASSYSRRRGGDQETQYF
TRBV2,few,TRBD2,TRBJ2-3,TGTGCCAGCGGACCGAGGACTAGCGGGGTCACAGATACGCAGTATTTT,CASGPRTSGVTDTQYF
TRBV7-2,many,NA,TRBJ1-5,TGTGCCAGCAGCTTATCAGGGACGGTGAATCAGCCCCAGCATTTT,CASSLSGTVNQPQHF
TRBV10-3,NA,TRBD1,TRBJ2-5,TGTGCCATCAGTGAGACTACAGGGGTTACGGAGACCCAGTACTTC,CAISETTGVTETQYF
TRBV7-2,many,NA,TRBJ2-6,TGTGCCAGCAGCTCGGGCCCTCGGGGATCTGGGGCCAACGTCCTGACTTTC,CASSSGPRGSGANVLTF
TRBV12-3/TRBV12-4,many,NA,TRBJ1-1,TGTGCCAGCAGTTTAATTGCAGGTGGGGATACTGAAGCTTTCTTT,CASSLIAGGDTEAFF
TRBV6-6,many,NA,TRBJ1-5,TGTGCCAGCAGTTACTATGATCAGCCCCAGCATTTT,CASSYYDQPQHF
TRBV7-2,many,TRBD2,TRBJ2-7,TGTGCCAGCAGCTCTAGCGGGGGGGGCTACGAGCAGTACTTC,CASSSSGGGYEQYF
TRBV7-2,many,TRBD2,TRBJ2-1,TGTGCCAGCAGCTTAGCACCACTTGGCGGGGGGGCCTACAATGAGCAGTTCTTC,CASSLAPLGGGAYNEQFF
TRBV11-2,many,NA,TRBJ2-2,TGTGCCAGCAGCTCCCAAGGGGGGAACACCGGGGAGCTGTTTTTT,CASSSQGGNTGELFF
TRBV7-2,many,NA,TRBJ1-6,TGTGCCAGCAGCCCTAGCTCGGAGGGGCATTCACCCCTCCACTTT,CASSPSSEGHSPLHF
TRBV19,few,NA,TRBJ1-5,TGTGCCAGTAGTATTGGGATACCAATCTTACGCAATCAGCCCCAGCATTTT,CASSIGIPILRNQPQHF
TRBV7-2,many,NA,TRBJ2-6,TGTGCCAGCAGCTTAGTTGTCGGTTGGGGGTCTGGGGCCAACGTCCTGACTTTC,CASSLVVGWGSGANVLTF
TRBV7-2,many,TRBD2,TRBJ2-1,TGTGCCAGCAGCTTATGGCGGGGGGCCTCAAATGAGCAGTTCTTC,CASSLWRGASNEQFF
TRBV27,many,NA,TRBJ1-6,TGTGCCAGCAGTTTAATCGGGGGGAATAATTCACCCCTCCACTTT,CASSLIGGNNSPLHF
TRBV12-3/TRBV12-4,many,NA,TRBJ1-6,TGTGCCAGCAGTTTGAACGGCCGATATTCACCCCTCCACTTT,CASSLNGRYSPLHF
TRBV28,NA,TRBD2,TRBJ2-1,TGTGCCAGCAGTGGGACTAGCGGGGTCATCTACAATGAGCAGTTCTTC,CASSGTSGVIYNEQFF
TRBV5-5,many,TRBD1,TRBJ2-5,TGTGCCAGCAGCCCGGACAGGGCGAGAGTAGAGACCCAGTACTTC,CASSPDRARVETQYF
TRBV20-1,NA,TRBD1,TRBJ2-3,TGCAGTGCTAGAGTCAAGACAGGGGTAGATACGCAGTATTTT,CSARVKTGVDTQYF
TRBV10-3,few,TRBD2,TRBJ2-1,TGTGCCATCAGTGAGGCTAGCGGGGCCGTTGAGCAGTTCTTC,CAISEASGAVEQFF
TRBV30,NA,NA,TRBJ1-1,TGTGCCTGGAGTGTACAGCCATCCCGAGCTTTCTTT,CAWSVQPSRAFF